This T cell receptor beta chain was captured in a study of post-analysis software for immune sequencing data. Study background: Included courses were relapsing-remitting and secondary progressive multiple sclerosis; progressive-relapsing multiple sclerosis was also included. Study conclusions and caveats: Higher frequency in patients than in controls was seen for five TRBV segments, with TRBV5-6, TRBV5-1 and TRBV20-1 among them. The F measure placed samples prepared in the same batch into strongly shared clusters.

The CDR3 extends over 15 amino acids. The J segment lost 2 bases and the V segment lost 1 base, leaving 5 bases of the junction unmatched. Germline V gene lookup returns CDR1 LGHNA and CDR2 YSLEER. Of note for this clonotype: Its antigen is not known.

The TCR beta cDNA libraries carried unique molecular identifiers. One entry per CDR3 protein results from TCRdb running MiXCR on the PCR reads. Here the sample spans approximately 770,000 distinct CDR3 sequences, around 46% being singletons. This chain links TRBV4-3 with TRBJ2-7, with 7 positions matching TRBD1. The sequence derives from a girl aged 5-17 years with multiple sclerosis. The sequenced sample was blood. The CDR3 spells CASSQGSQGAYEQYF. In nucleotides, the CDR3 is TGCGCCAGCAGCCAAGGAAGTCAGGGGGCCTACGAGCAGTACTTC.